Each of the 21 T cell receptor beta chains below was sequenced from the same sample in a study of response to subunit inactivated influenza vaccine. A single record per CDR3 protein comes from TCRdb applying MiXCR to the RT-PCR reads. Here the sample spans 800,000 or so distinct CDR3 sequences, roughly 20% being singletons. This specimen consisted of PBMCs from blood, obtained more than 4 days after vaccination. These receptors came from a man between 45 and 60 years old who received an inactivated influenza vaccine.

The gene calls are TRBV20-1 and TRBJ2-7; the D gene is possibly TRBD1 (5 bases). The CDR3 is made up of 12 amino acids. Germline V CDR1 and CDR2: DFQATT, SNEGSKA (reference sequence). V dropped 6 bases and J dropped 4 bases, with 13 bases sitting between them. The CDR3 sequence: CSARQGMYEQYF. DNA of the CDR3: TGCAGTGCCAGGCAGGGTATGTACGAGCAGTACTTC.

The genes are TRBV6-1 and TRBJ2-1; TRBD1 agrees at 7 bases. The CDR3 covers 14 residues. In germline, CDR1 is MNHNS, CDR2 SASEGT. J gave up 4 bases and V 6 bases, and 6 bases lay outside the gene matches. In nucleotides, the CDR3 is TGTGCCAGCAGGATGACAGGGCTGTACAATGAGCAGTTCTTC. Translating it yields CASRMTGLYNEQFF.

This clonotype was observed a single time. The CDR3 sequence: CASSDSISGLNTGELFF. CDR3 coding DNA: TGTGCCAGCAGTGACTCGATAAGCGGGTTAAACACCGGGGAGCTGTTTTTT. This sequence joins TRBV6-4 and TRBJ2-2; D possibly corresponds to TRBD2 (6 bases). CDR3 size: 17 residues. Germline V gene data show CDR1 as MRHNA and CDR2 as SNTAGT. The V and J ends lost 0 bases and 2 bases respectively, with 13 bases between them.

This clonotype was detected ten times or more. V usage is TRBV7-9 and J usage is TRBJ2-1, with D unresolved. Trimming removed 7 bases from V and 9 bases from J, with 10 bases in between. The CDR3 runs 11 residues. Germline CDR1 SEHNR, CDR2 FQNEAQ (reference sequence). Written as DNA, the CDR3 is TGTGCCAGCACCACTACCAGTGAGCAGTTCTTC. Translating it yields CASTTTSEQFF.

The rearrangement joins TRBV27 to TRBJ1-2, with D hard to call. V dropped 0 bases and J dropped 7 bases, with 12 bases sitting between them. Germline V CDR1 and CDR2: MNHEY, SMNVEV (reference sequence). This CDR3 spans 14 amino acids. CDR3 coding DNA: TGTGCCAGCAGTTTATCAGGGAAGTGGGGTGGCTACACCTTC. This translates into CASSLSGKWGGYTF.

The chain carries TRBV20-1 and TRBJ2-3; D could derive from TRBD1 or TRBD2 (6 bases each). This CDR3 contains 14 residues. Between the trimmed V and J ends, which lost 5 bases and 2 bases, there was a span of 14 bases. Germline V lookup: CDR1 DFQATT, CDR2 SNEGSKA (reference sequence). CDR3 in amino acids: CSAQRGTATDTQYF. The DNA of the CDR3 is TGCAGTGCTCAGAGGGGGACTGCCACAGATACGCAGTATTTT.

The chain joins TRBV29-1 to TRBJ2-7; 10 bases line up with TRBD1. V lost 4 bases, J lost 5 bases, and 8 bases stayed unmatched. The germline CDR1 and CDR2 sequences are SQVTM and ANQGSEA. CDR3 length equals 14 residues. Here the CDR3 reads CSVAVAGTGDEQYF. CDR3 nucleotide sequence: TGCAGCGTTGCAGTTGCCGGGACAGGGGACGAGCAGTACTTC.

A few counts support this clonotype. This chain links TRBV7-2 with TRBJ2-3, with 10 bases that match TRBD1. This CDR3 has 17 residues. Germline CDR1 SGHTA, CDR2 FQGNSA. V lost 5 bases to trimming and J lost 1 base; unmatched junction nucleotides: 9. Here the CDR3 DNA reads TGTGCCAGCAGCCCCACCAGGACAGGGGGGGGCACAGATACGCAGTATTTT. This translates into CASSPTRTGGGTDTQYF.

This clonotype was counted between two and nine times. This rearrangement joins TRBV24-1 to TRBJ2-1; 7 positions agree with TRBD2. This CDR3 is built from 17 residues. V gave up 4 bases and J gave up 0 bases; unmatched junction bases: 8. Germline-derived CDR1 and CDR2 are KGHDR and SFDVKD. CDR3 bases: TGTGCCACCAGTGACTGGGAGGGGTCATCCTCCTACAATGAGCAGTTCTTC. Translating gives CATSDWEGSSSYNEQFF.

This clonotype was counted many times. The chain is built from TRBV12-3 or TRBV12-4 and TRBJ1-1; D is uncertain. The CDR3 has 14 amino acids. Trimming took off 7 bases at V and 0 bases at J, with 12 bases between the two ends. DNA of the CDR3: TGTGCCAGCAAAACCGGGAACGTGAACACTGAAGCTTTCTTT. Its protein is CASKTGNVNTEAFF.

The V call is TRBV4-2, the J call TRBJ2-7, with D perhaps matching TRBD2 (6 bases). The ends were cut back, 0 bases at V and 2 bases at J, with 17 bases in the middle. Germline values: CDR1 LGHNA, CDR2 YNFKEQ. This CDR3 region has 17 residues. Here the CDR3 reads CASSQEISGNPAYEQYF. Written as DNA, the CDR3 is TGTGCCAGCAGCCAAGAGATTAGCGGAAACCCTGCCTACGAGCAGTACTTC.

The CDR3 DNA reads TGTGCCAGCAGCTTAACCAGGGGTGGGGCCAACGTCCTGACTTTC. This encodes CASSLTRGGANVLTF. The rearrangement joins TRBV7-3 to TRBJ2-6; D may be TRBD1 (6 bases). CDR3 length: 15 amino acids. Germline CDR1 SGHTA, CDR2 FQGTGA. Trimming cost V 0 bases and J 3 bases, with 6 bases left between them.

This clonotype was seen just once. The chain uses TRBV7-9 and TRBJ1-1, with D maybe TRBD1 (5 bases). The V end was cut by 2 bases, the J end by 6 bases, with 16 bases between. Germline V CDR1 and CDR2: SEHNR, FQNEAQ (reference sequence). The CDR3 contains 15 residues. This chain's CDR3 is CASSLYVGTVPEAFF. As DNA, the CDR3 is TGTGCCAGCAGCTTATACGTCGGGACTGTCCCTGAAGCTTTCTTT.

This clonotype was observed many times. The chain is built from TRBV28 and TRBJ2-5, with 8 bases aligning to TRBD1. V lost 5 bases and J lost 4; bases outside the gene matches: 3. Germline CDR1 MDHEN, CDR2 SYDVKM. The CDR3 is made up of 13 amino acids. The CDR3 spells CASSDTGGETQYF. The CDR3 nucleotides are TGTGCCAGCAGTGACACAGGGGGAGAGACCCAGTACTTC.

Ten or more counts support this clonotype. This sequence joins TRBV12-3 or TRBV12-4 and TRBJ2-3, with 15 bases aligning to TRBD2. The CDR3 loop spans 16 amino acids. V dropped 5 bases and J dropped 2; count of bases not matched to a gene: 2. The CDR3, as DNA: TGTGCCAGCAGTGGACTAGCGGGGGGGCCCACAGATACGCAGTATTTT. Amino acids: CASSGLAGGPTDTQYF.

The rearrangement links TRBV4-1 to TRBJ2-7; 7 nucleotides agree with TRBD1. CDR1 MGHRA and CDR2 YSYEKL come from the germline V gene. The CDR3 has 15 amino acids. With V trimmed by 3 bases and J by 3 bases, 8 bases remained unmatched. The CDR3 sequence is CASSQAGTAYYEQYF. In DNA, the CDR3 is TGCGCCAGCAGCCAGGCCGGGACAGCTTACTACGAGCAGTACTTC.

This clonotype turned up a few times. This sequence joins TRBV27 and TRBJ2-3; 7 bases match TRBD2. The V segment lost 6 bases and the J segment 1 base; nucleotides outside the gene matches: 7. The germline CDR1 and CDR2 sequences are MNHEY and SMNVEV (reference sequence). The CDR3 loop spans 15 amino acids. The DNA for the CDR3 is TGTGCCAGCAGCCGGGACTACCCTGGCACAGATACGCAGTATTTT. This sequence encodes CASSRDYPGTDTQYF.

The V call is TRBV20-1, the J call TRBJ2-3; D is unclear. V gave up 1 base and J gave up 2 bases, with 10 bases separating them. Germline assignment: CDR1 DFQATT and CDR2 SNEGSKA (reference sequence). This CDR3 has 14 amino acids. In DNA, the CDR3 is TGCAGTGCTAGAGCGACTCTATCCACAGATACGCAGTATTTT. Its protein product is CSARATLSTDTQYF.

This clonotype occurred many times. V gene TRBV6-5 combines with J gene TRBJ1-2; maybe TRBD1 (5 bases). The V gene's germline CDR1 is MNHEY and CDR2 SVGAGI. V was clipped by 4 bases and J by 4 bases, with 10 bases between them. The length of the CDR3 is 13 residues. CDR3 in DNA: TGTGCCAGCAGTTTAGGGGCCAGCTATGGCTACACCTTC. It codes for CASSLGASYGYTF.

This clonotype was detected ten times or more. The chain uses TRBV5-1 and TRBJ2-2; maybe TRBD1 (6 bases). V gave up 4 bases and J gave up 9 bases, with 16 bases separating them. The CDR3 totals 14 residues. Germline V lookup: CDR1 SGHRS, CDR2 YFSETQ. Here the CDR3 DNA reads TGCGCCAGCAGCACCCGACAGGACCCCCGGGAGCTGTTTTTT. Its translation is CASSTRQDPRELFF. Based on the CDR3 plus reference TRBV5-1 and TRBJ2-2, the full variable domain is KAGVTQTPRYLIKTRGQQVTLSCSPISGHRSVSWYQQTPGQGLQFLFEYFSETQRNKGNFPGRFSGRQFSNSRSEMNVSTLELGDSALYLCASSTRQDPRELFFGEGSRLTVL.

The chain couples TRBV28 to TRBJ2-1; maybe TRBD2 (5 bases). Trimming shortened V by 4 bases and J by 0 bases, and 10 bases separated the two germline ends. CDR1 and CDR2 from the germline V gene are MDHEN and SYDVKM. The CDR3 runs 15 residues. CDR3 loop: CASSSASLSYNEQFF. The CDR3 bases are TGTGCCAGCAGTTCCGCTAGCCTCTCCTACAATGAGCAGTTCTTC.